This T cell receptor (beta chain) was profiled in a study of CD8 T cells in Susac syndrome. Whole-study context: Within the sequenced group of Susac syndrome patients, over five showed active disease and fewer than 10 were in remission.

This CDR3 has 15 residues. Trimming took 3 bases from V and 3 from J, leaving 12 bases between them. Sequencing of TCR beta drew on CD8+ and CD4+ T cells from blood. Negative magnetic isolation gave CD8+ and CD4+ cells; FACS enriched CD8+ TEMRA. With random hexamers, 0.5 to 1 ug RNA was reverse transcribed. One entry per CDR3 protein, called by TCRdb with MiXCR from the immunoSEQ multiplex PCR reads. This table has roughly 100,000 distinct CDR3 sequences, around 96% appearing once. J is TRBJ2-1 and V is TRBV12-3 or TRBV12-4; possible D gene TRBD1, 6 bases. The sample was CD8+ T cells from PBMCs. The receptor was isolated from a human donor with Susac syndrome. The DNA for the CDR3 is TGTGCCAGCAGTTTTAGGGGGACGGACTACAATGAGCAGTTCTTC. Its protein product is CASSFRGTDYNEQFF.